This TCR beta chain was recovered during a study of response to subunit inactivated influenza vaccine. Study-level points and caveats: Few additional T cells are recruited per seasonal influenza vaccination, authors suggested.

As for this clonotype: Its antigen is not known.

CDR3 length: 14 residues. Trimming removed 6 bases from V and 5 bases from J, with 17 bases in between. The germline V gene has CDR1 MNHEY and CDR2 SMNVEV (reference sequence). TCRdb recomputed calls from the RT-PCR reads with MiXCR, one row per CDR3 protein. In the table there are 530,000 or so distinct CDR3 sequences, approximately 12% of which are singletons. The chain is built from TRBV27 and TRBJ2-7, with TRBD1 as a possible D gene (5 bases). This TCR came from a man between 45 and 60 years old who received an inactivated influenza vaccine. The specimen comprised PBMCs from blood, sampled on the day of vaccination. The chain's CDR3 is CASSTQGNWDEQYF. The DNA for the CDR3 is TGTGCCAGCAGCACGCAGGGAAATTGGGACGAGCAGTACTTC.